This T cell receptor beta chain derives from a study of identifying expanded T cells in peripheral blood. Study results and limitations: About 1.2 clones differed between technical replicates, versus roughly 17 and 20 over time.

This clone was counted once. Its antigen is unidentified. Sequencing used immunoSEQ multiplex PCR; TCRdb keeps in-frame clones, though not all of them. The data contain approximately 97,000 clones, about nine tenths of them singletons. Material for sequencing was blood. This TCR derives from a person aged 18 to 75 in good health.

CDR3 region: CASSYPQEGPTEAFF. The CDR3, as DNA: TGTGCCAGCAGTTACCCCCAGGAGGGCCCCACTGAAGCTTTCTTT. This chain connects TRBV6-6 to TRBJ1-1, with D unclear. The length of the CDR3 is 15 residues. Germline loops: CDR1 MNHNY, CDR2 SVGAGI (reference sequence). Trimming pared 2 bases from V and 4 bases from J, leaving 14 bases between.